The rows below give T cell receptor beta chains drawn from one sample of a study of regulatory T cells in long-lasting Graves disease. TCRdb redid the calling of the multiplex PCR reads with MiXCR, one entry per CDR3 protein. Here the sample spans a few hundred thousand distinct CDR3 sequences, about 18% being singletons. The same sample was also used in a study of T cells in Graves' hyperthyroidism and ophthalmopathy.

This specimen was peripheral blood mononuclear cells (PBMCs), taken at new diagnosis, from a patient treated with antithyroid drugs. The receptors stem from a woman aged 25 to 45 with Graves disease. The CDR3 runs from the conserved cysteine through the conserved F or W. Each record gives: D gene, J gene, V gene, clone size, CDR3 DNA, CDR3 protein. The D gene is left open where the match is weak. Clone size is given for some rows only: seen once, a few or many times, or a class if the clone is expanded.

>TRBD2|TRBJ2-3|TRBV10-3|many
TGTGCCAGCACTGGGCTAGCGGGGGCCACAGATACGCAGTATTTT
CASTGLAGATDTQYF
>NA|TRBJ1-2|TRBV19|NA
TGTGCCAGTAGTAGCGAGCACTATGGCTACACCTTC
CASSSEHYGYTF
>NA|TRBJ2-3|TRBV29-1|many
TGCAGCGTTGCGGGGTCAGAGCCCCCAGATACGCAGTATTTT
CSVAGSEPPDTQYF
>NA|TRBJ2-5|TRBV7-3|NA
TGTGCCAGCAGCTTAACGTCGGGGAAACTAGAGACCCAGTACTTC
CASSLTSGKLETQYF
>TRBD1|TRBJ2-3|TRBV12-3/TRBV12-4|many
TGTGCCAGCAGTTCCAGGACAGGGGGAACAGATACGCAGTATTTT
CASSSRTGGTDTQYF
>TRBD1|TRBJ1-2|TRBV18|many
TGTGCCAGCTCACCAATGACAGGGGGGACCTTTTTTGAGGGCTACACCTTC
CASSPMTGGTFFEGYTF
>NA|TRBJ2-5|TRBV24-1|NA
TGTGCCACCAGTGACTCAGGGTTGTCGGAGACCCAGTACTTC
CATSDSGLSETQYF
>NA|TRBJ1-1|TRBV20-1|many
TGCAGTGCTAGGATCAGGGGCACTGAAGCTTTCTTT
CSARIRGTEAFF
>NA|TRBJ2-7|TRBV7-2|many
TGTGCCAGCAGCTTAAGCTGGGGCGAGCAGTACTTC
CASSLSWGEQYF
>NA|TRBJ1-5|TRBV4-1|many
TGCGCCAGCAGCCAAGTCGAGGGCAGCCAGCCCCAGCATTTT
CASSQVEGSQPQHF
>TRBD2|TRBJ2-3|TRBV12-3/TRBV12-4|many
TGTGCCAGCACTTTAGCGGGAACCACAGATACGCAGTATTTT
CASTLAGTTDTQYF
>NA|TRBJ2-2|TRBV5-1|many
TGCGCCAGCAGCTTGGCAGGCGGGGAGCTGTTTTTT
CASSLAGGELFF
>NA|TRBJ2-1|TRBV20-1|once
TGCGGTGCTCTTGGGCTATACGCAAACAATGAGCAGTTCTTC
CGALGLYANNEQFF
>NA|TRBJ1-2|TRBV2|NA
TGTGCCAGCAGTGACACAGGCTCTATGAGAGGCTACACCTTC
CASSDTGSMRGYTF
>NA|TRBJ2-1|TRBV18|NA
TGTGCCAGCTCACCACAGAGGGGGAGCTCCTACAATGAGCAGTTCTTC
CASSPQRGSSYNEQFF
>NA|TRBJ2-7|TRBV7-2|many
TGTGCCAGCAGCTTAAACAGGGGGGGAACCTACGAGCAGTACTTC
CASSLNRGGTYEQYF
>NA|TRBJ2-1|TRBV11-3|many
TGTGCCAGCACCGAATCAGGGGGGAATGAGCAGTTCTTC
CASTESGGNEQFF
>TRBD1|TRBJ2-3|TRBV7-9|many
TGTGCCAGCAGCTCTCGCGTGCTGGGACAGGGAAGCACAGATACGCAGTATTTT
CASSSRVLGQGSTDTQYF
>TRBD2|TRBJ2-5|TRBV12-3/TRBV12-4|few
TGTGCCAGCAGCCTGACTAGCGGGGGGGTGGAGACCCAGTACTTC
CASSLTSGGVETQYF
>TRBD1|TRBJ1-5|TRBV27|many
TGTGCCAGCAGATCACAGGGGGCGAGCAATCAGCCCCAGCATTTT
CASRSQGASNQPQHF